This TCR beta chain comes out of a study of early T cells in non-severe SARS-CoV-2 infection. Turning to the study itself: Chains stayed unpaired after sequencing of bulk RNA from unsorted whole blood. Study-wide points: Sequences matched to VDJdb favored anti-spike CD8 responses, while private and CD4 specificities were missed.

As part of library construction, unique molecular identifiers were attached to individual cDNA molecules. Each CDR3 protein is one row after TCRdb ran MiXCR on the 5' RACE reads. The sample includes roughly 56,000 distinct CDR3 sequences, more than 9% of them seen just once. From germline, CDR1 is KGHSH and CDR2 LQKENI. V gave up 8 bases and J gave up 6 bases; unmatched junction bases: 9. The CDR3 loop spans 14 amino acids. At least ten counts were recorded for this clonotype. No antigen is known for it. This clonotype originated in an adult who was a healthcare worker with PCR-confirmed SARS-CoV-2 infection or an uninfected control (not recorded which). The sample was whole blood. The V gene is TRBV18, the J gene TRBJ1-4; 7 positions agree with TRBD1. In DNA, the CDR3 is TGTGCCAGCCGCAGGGGGATTGCGGATGAAAAACTGTTTTTT. Protein product: CASRRGIADEKLFF.